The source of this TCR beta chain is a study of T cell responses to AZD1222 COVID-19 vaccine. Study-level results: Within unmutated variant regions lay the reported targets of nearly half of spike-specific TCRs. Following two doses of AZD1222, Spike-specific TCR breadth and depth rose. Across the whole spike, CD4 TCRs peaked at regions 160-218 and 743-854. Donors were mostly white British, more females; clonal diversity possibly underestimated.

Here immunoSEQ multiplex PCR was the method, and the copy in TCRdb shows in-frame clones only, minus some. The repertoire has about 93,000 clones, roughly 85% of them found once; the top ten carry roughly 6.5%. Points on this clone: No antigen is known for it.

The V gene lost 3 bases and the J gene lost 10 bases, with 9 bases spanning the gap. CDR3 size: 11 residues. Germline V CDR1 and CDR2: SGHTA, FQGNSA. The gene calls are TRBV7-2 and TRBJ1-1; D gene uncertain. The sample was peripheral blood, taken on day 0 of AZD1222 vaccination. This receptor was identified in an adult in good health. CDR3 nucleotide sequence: TGTGCCAGCAGCTTCGAAAGAGCAGCTTTCTTT. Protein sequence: CASSFERAAFF.